This T cell receptor (beta chain) came from a study of shared clonotypes between healthy human individuals. Study as a whole: The donor pool was made up of a couple of women and three men aged 18 to 49.

Study-wide results and limits: Depth was large, yet rarefaction showed that sorted-subset sequencing was incomplete.

The assay was immunoSEQ multiplex PCR, and TCRdb's table has in-frame clones only and misses some. Seen here are roughly 2,000,000 clones, roughly 95% observed once, and the top ten hold around 1.7%. With regard to this clone: Its antigen is unknown.

Naive CD8 cells comprised CD45RO-negative, CCR7-positively selected cells, excluding terminally differentiated effector memory CD45RA+ cells. The germline CDR1 and CDR2 sequences are KGHSH and LQKENI. The CDR3 length is 13 residues. The V and J ends lost 4 bases and 9 bases, in that order; junction bases with no gene match: 4. This chain uses TRBV18 with TRBJ2-1; 9 bases line up with TRBD1. The specimen was naive CD8+ T cells from PBMCs. This TCR derives from a man younger than 35 in good health. Some clones in this sample may be carry-over from other donors' samples. The CDR3 sequence: CASSLPGQGEQFF. In DNA, the CDR3 is TGTGCCAGCTCACTGCCGGGACAGGGTGAGCAGTTCTTC.